This TCR beta chain emerged from a study of blood T cell repertoires in COVID-19. At the level of the study: Sources were T cells, B-cell-depleted T cells, or PBMCs; the material itself was cDNA or gDNA.

Authors' data handling: Nucleated cell counts were estimated from reference gene primer amplification. Libraries were prepared by immunoSEQ multiplex PCR; TCRdb keeps only in-frame clonotypes and omits some of them. D and trimming come from the DNA, and the V and J calls and clone size come from that table. The top ten clones hold less than 8% of a sample with fewer than 250,000 clones, approximately 84% of them seen once. Germline V gives CDR1 MNHEY, CDR2 SMNVEV (reference sequence). The CDR3 length is 17 residues. Trimming at V came to 5 bases and at J to 5 bases, leaving 7 bases not matched to a gene.

This rearrangement joins TRBV27 to TRBJ2-2; 14 bases are a match to TRBD2. Sequenced input: peripheral blood. This receptor was taken from a woman aged 45-60 years with active or convalescent COVID-19. Written as DNA, the CDR3 is TGTGCCAGCAGTGTTACCGGGACTAGCGGGGGAACCGGGGAGCTGTTTTTT. Translating gives CASSVTGTSGGTGELFF.